This T cell receptor beta chain was recovered during a study of Ad26.COV2.S vaccination and SARS-CoV-2 variants. The wider study: Once, or twice with 56 days between doses, Ad26.COV2.S was given intramuscularly.

The treatment denotes: 19 received Ad26.COV2.S at low or high dose, single or two shots; roughly five received placebo; per-sample allocation not given. Sampling was done on day 63 after the first vaccine or placebo injection. Within Boston, the person who donated was an adult of 18-55 years. Details on this clone: Its antigen remains unknown.

The table came from immunoSEQ multiplex PCR; TCRdb's copy has only in-frame clones and leaves some out. Counted here are 380,000 or so clones, around nine tenths occurring once; the ten biggest clones make up around a tenth. This CDR3 region has 15 residues. The V gene end was trimmed by 3 bases and the J gene end by 5 bases; junction bases not matched to a gene: 6. CDR1 and CDR2 from the germline V gene are KGHDR and SFDVKD. Whole-study findings and limits: The TCR breadth and depth analyses may have produced an underestimate of total T cell responses. CD8+ and CD4+ T cells specific for spike reportedly responded with substantial breadth after vaccination.

The chain combines TRBV24-1 with TRBJ1-5; 7 nucleotides agree with TRBD1. The material was peripheral blood, obtained in a trial of Ad26.COV2.S vaccine versus placebo. The TCR comes from a person aged 18-60 years who received the Ad26.COV2.S COVID-19 vaccine or a placebo. The CDR3 sequence is CATSDPTGVDQPQHF. As DNA, the CDR3 is TGTGCCACCAGTGATCCCACAGGGGTAGATCAGCCCCAGCATTTT.